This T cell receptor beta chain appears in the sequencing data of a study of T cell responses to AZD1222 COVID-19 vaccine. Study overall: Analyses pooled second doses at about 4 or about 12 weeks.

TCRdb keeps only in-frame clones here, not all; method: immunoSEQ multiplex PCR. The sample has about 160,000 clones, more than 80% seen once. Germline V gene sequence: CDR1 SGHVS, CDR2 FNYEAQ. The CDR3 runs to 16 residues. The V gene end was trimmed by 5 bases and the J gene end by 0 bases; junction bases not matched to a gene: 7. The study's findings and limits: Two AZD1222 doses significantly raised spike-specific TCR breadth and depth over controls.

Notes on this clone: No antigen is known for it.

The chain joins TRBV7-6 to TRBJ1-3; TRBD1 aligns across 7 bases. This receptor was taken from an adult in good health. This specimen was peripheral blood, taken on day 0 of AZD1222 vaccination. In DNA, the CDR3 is TGTGCCAGCAGCCCAGGACAGGTTGTCTCTGGAAACACCATATATTTT. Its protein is CASSPGQVVSGNTIYF.